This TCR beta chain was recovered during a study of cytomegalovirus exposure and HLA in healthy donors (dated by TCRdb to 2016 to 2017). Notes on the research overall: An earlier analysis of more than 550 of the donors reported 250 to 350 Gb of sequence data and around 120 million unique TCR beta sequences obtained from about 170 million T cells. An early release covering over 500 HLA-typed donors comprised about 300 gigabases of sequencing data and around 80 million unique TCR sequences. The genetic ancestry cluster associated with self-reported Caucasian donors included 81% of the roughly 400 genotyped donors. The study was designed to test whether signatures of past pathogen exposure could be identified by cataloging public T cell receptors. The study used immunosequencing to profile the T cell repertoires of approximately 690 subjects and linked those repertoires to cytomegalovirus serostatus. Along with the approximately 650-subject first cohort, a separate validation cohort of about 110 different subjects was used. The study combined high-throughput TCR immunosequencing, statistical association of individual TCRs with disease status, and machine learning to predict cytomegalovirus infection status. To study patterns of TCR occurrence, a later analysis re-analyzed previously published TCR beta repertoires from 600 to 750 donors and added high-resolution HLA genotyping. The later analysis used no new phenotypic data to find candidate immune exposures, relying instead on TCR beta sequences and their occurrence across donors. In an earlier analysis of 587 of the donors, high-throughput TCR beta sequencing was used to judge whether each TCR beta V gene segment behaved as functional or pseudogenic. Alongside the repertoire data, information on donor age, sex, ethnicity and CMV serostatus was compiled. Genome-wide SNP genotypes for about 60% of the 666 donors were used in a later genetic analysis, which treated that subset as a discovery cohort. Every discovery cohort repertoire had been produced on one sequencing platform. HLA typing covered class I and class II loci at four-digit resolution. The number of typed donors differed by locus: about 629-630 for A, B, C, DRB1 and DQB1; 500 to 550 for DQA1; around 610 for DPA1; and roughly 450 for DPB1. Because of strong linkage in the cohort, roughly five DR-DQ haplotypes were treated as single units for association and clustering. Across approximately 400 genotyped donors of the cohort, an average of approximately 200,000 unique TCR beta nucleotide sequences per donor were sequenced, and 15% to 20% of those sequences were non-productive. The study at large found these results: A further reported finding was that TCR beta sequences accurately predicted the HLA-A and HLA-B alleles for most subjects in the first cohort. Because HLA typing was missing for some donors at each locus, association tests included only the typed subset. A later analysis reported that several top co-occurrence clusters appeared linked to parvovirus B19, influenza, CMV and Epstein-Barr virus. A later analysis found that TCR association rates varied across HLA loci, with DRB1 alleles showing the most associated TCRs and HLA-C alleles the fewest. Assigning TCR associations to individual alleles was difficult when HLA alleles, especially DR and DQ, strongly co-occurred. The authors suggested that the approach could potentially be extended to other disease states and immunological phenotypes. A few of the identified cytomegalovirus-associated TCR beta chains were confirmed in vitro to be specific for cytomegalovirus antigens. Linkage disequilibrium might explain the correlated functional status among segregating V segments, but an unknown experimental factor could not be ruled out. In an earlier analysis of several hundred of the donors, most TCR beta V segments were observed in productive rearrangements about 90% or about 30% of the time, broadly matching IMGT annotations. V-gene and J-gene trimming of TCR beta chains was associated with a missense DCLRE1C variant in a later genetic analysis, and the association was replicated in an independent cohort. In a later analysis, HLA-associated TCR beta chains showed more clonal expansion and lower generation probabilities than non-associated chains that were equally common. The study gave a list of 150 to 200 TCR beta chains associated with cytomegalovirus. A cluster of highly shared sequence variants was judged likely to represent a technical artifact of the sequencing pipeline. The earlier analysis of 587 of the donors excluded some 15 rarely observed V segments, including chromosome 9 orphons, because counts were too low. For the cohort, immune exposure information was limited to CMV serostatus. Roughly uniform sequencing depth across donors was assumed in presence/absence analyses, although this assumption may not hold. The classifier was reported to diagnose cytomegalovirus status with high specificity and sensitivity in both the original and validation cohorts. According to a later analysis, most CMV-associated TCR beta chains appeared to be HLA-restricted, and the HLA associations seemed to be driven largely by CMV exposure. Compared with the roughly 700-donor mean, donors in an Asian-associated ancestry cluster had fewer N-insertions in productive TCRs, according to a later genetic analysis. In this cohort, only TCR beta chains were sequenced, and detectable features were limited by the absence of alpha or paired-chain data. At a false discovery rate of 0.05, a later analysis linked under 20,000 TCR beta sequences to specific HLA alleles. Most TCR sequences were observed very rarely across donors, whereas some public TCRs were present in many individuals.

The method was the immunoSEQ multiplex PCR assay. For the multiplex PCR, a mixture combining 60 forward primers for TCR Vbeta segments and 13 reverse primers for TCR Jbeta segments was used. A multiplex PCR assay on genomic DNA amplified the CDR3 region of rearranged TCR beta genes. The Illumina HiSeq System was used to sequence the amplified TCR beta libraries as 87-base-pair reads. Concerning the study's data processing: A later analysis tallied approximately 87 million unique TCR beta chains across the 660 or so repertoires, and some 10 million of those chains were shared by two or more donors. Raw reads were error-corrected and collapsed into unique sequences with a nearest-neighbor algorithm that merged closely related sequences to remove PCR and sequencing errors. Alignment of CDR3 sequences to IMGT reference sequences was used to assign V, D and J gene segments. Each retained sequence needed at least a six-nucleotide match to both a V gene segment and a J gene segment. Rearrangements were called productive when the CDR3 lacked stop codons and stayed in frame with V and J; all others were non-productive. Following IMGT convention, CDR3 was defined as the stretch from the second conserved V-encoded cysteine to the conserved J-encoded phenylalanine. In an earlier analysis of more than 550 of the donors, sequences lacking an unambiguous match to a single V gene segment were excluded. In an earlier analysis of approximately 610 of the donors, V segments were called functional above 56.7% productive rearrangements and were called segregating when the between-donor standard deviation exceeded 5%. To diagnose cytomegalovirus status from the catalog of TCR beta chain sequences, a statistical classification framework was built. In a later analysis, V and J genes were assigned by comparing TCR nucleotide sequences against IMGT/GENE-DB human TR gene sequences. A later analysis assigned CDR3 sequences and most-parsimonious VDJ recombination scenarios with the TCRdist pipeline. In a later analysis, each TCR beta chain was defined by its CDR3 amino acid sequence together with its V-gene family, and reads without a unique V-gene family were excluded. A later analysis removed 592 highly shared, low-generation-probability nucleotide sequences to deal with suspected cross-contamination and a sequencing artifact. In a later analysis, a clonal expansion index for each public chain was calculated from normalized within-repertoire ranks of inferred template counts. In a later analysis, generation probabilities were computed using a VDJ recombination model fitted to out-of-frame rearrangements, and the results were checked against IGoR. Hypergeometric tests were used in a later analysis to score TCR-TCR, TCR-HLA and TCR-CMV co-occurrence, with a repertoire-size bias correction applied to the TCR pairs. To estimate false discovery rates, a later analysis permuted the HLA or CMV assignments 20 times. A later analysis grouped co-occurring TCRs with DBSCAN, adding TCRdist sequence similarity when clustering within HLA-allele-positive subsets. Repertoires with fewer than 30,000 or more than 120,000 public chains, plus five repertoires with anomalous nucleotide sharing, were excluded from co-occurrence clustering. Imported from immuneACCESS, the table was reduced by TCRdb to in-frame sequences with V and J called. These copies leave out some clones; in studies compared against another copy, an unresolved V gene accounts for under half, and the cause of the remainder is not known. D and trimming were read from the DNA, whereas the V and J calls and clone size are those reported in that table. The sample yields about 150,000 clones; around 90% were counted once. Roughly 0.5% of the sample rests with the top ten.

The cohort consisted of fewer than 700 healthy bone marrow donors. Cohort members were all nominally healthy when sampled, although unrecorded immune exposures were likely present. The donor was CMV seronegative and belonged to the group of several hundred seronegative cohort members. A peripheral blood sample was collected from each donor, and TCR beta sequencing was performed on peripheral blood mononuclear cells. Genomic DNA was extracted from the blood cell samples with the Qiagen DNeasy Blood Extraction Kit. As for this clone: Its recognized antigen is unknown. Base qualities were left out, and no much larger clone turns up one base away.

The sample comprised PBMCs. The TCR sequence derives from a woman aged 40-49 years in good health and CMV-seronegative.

For the CDR3, the sequence is CSVAGGQYEQYF. The DNA is TGCAGCGTTGCGGGGGGCCAGTACGAGCAGTACTTC. This receptor chain uses TRBV29-1 and TRBJ2-5; 7 matching bases give a weak D call of TRBD2. The J call may be faulty, since TRBJ2-7 better matches the DNA end. Spanning cysteine to phenylalanine, the CDR3 consists of 12 amino acids. The DNA shown is the 36-base CDR3, in frame from base 1. The germline V gene gives CDR1 as SQVTM and CDR2 as ANQGSEA.